The source of this T cell receptor (beta chain) is a study of blood T cell repertoires in COVID-19. Overall study context: T cells, B-cell-depleted T cells, or PBMCs provided the cDNA or gDNA that served as material.

Study members were between about 18 and 95 years old and lived in 20 to 30 US regions. Cohort assignment relied on participant-reported clinical history. A PCR-confirmed or clinician-diagnosed COVID-19 case had contacted exposed participants within 2 weeks of entry. The method was immunoSEQ multiplex PCR; TCRdb's version includes in-frame clones alone and lacks a portion of them. The sample lists about 320,000 clones; approximately 91% were seen once. The sequenced material came from PBMCs or T cells enriched from blood (not recorded which). The receptor was isolated from a woman aged 25 to 45 who had been exposed to COVID-19.

The CDR3: CASSLAEASSGNTIYF. The CDR3 coding sequence is TGTGCCAGCAGCTTAGCGGAGGCCAGCTCTGGAAACACCATATATTTT. The gene calls are TRBV7-9 and TRBJ1-3; no clear D. The length of the CDR3 is 16 residues. With 0 bases removed from V and 0 bases from J, the gap between germline ends came to 9 bases. Looked up from germline, CDR1 is SEHNR and CDR2 is FQNEAQ (reference sequence).